This T cell receptor (beta chain) was recorded in a study of blood T cell repertoires in COVID-19. The CDR3 is made up of 17 amino acids. The V end lost 3 bases, the J end lost 0 bases, and 16 bases lay between the germline ends. Germline-derived CDR1 and CDR2 are SGHVS and FQNEAQ. Assay: immunoSEQ multiplex PCR; the TCRdb copy retains only in-frame clones and omits some. Here the sample spans 80,000 to 95,000 clones, 81% being singletons. This TCR came from a man older than 75 with acute or convalescent COVID-19. The sequenced material came from peripheral blood. V and J are TRBV7-8 and TRBJ2-3; D ambiguous. This chain's CDR3 is CASSFSLVSFSTDTQYF. CDR3 in DNA: TGTGCCAGCAGCTTCTCGTTAGTGTCCTTTAGCACAGATACGCAGTATTTT.